A selection of T cell receptor beta chains follows, all from one sample in a study of T-cell reconstitution after alpha-beta-depleted transplantation in children. TCRdb processed the PCR reads anew with MiXCR; each CDR3 protein has one entry. The sample consists of 540,000 or so distinct CDR3 sequences, roughly 24% of them appearing once. The specimen comprised PBMCs, mostly from graft donor cells, sampled 360 days after TCRalphabeta/CD19-depleted stem cell transplant. The receptor source for this set is a boy younger than two who had a stem cell transplant for acute myeloid leukemia, so the T cells may come from the graft donor. Each CDR3 is given with its conserved first and last residue. A D gene is named only where the DNA matches it firmly. Size values are once, few and many counts, or a class for expanded clones, and some rows have none.

CDR3 protein,CDR3 DNA,clone size,D gene,J gene,V gene
CASSLWTSGARVSYNEQFF,TGTGCCAGCAGCTTATGGACTAGCGGGGCCCGAGTCTCCTACAATGAGCAGTTCTTC,-,TRBD2,TRBJ2-1,TRBV11-3
CASSLASLTPEQFF,TGTGCCAGCAGCTTAGCATCTTTGACTCCTGAGCAGTTCTTC,-,-,TRBJ2-1,TRBV7-9
CASSLGIGDTEAFF,TGTGCCAGCAGTTTAGGAATTGGGGACACTGAAGCTTTCTTT,-,-,TRBJ1-1,TRBV12-3/TRBV12-4
CASSLIASRPSTDTQYF,TGTGCCAGCAGCTTAATCGCTAGCAGGCCCAGCACAGATACGCAGTATTTT,few,-,TRBJ2-3,TRBV7-2
CASSLDGWTGELFF,TGCGCCAGCAGCCTAGACGGGTGGACCGGGGAGCTGTTTTTT,-,-,TRBJ2-2,TRBV4-3
CAISASQGSYEQYF,TGTGCCATCAGTGCATCACAGGGTAGCTACGAGCAGTACTTC,-,-,TRBJ2-7,TRBV10-3
CSARASHQGTLHF,TGCAGTGCTAGAGCCTCTCACCAGGGCACCCTCCACTTT,many,-,TRBJ1-6,TRBV20-1
CASSQDSQSTDTQYF,TGCGCCAGCAGCCAAGATTCCCAGTCCACAGATACGCAGTATTTT,-,-,TRBJ2-3,TRBV4-3
CSARDGGGNSPLHF,TGCAGTGCTAGAGATGGAGGCGGGAATTCACCCCTCCACTTT,many,-,TRBJ1-6,TRBV20-1
CSARNGGASYNEQFF,TGCAGTGCTAGGAACGGGGGGGCTTCCTACAATGAGCAGTTCTTC,-,TRBD2,TRBJ2-1,TRBV20-1
CASSLYGGDTQYF,TGTGCCAGCAGTTTATATGGGGGAGATACGCAGTATTTT,many,-,TRBJ2-3,TRBV28
CAISERESSGANVLTF,TGTGCCATCAGTGAGCGGGAGAGCTCTGGGGCCAACGTCCTGACTTTC,-,-,TRBJ2-6,TRBV10-3
CSASLGDTEAFF,TGCAGTGCTAGTCTCGGGGACACTGAAGCTTTCTTT,once,-,TRBJ1-1,TRBV20-1
CASSWTPSREQFF,TGTGCCAGCAGTTGGACTCCAAGCCGCGAGCAGTTCTTC,-,-,TRBJ2-1,TRBV6-2/TRBV6-3
CASRYTDRGMNTEAFF,TGTGCCAGCAGATACACTGACAGGGGCATGAACACTGAAGCTTTCTTT,few,TRBD1,TRBJ1-1,TRBV28
CSVAGRMSLETQYF,TGCAGCGTCGCTGGACGGATGTCTCTGGAGACCCAGTACTTC,many,-,TRBJ2-5,TRBV29-1
CSAEGIAKTIQYF,TGCAGTGCTGAAGGGATAGCCAAAACCATTCAGTACTTC,-,-,TRBJ2-4,TRBV20-1
CSARDWSPGGSPLHF,TGCAGTGCTAGAGATTGGTCCCCCGGGGGTTCACCCCTCCACTTT,few,-,TRBJ1-6,TRBV20-1
CASSLLGRAREAFF,TGTGCCAGCAGCTTGCTGGGAAGGGCCCGTGAAGCTTTCTTT,once,-,TRBJ1-1,TRBV5-6
CASSYSGQGRSNEQFF,TGTGCCAGCAGTTACTCAGGACAGGGACGGAGTAATGAGCAGTTCTTC,-,TRBD1,TRBJ2-1,TRBV6-5